This is a list of T cell receptor beta chains from one sample in a study of chemoradiotherapy in HPV16-positive cancers. Clones were sequenced by immunoSEQ multiplex PCR, and TCRdb holds only the in-frame ones, with some missing. The repertoire holds 20,000 to 25,000 clones, with around 85% as singletons. The sample here was blood, taken from a patient who underwent chemoradiotherapy. The receptors derive from a human donor with HPV-associated anogenital cancer. Both conserved end residues are part of each CDR3. A D gene is named only where the DNA matches it firmly. The listing skips clone size in some rows; elsewhere it reads once, few, many or a size class.

size	V	J	D	DNA	CDR3
NA	TRBV29-1	TRBJ1-1	NA	TGCAGCGTTGCCCCAACAGGAGCTGAAGCTTTCTTT	CSVAPTGAEAFF
NA	TRBV18	TRBJ2-7	NA	TGTGCCAGCTCACCACCCACCCTGGGGGAGCAGTACTTC	CASSPPTLGEQYF
NA	TRBV5-4	TRBJ2-5	TRBD1	TGTGCCAGCAACTCTCCGGGACAGGGGGAGACCCAGTACTTC	CASNSPGQGETQYF
NA	TRBV6-5	TRBJ2-5	NA	TGTGCCAGCAGTCGGACAGTCCAAGAGACCCAGTACTTC	CASSRTVQETQYF
NA	TRBV6-6	TRBJ1-2	NA	TGTGCCAGCTTTTCAGGATTTGACTATGGCTACACCTTC	CASFSGFDYGYTF
NA	TRBV4-3	TRBJ2-7	TRBD1	TGCGCCAGCAGCCAAGACCAGACAGGGGTAGGTCGCGAGCAGTACTTC	CASSQDQTGVGREQYF
NA	TRBV9	TRBJ1-6	TRBD1	TGTGCCAGCAGCTCCCGACAGGGCACGGGGACCTATAATTCACCCCTCCACTTT	CASSSRQGTGTYNSPLHF
few	TRBV5-1	TRBJ1-1	NA	TGCGCCAGCAGCTTCAGGGTAGGCACTGAAGCTTTCTTT	CASSFRVGTEAFF
NA	TRBV6-5	TRBJ1-3	NA	TGTGCCAGCAGTTACGGAGGGACCGCGGGAAACACCATATATTTT	CASSYGGTAGNTIYF
NA	TRBV11-3	TRBJ2-3	NA	TGTGCCAGCAGCCAAGGGGCAGGGAGGGATACGCAGTATTTT	CASSQGAGRDTQYF
NA	TRBV7-2	TRBJ2-1	TRBD2	TGTGCCAGCAGCTTTACTAGCGGGAGCGTCGGGCCTGAGCAGTTCTTC	CASSFTSGSVGPEQFF
NA	TRBV12-5	TRBJ1-1	TRBD1	TGTGCTAGTGGTTTTACAGGGGAGAGCACTGAAGCTTTCTTT	CASGFTGESTEAFF
NA	TRBV4-3	TRBJ1-2	NA	TGCGCCAGCAGCCAAGATTTGAACAGGGCGGATGGCTACACCTTC	CASSQDLNRADGYTF
NA	TRBV10-3	TRBJ1-2	TRBD1	TGTGCCATCAGTGGTCGCGGGCAGGGGGCAGGCTATGGCTACACCTTC	CAISGRGQGAGYGYTF
NA	TRBV11-3	TRBJ2-2	TRBD1	TGTGCCAGCAGCCCCCGCAGGGACAGGGGAATCGGCGGGGAGCTGTTTTTT	CASSPRRDRGIGGELFF
few	TRBV19	TRBJ2-7	NA	TGTGCCAGTAGTATCCAGACAGGCTACGAGCAGTACTTC	CASSIQTGYEQYF
NA	TRBV4-3	TRBJ2-7	NA	TGCGCCAGCAGCCAAGAACTTCGACTTCCCTACGAGCAGTACTTC	CASSQELRLPYEQYF
NA	TRBV9	TRBJ1-6	NA	TGTGCCAGCAGCGGAGGGCTTGTAGGTTCACCCCTCCACTTT	CASSGGLVGSPLHF
NA	TRBV4-1	TRBJ2-5	NA	TGCGCCAGCAGCCAAGAGGGGCAGACCCAGTACTTC	CASSQEGQTQYF
NA	TRBV29-1	TRBJ2-5	NA	TGCAGCGTTGATGGGGGGCAGCAAGAGACCCAGTACTTC	CSVDGGQQETQYF
NA	TRBV7-2	TRBJ2-3	NA	TGTGCCAGCAGGGGTACGGGGACCCGCACAGATACGCAGTATTTT	CASRGTGTRTDTQYF
NA	TRBV2	TRBJ1-2	NA	TGTGCCAGCAGTGAAGAACGTGGGTATGGCTACACCTTC	CASSEERGYGYTF
NA	TRBV9	TRBJ2-1	TRBD2	TGTGCCAGCAGCATTCGACTAGCTCCCTACAATGAGCAGTTCTTC	CASSIRLAPYNEQFF
few	TRBV4-3	TRBJ2-2	TRBD2	TGCGCCAGCAGCCCCCCCCTAGCGGAGCTCAACACCGGGGAGCTGTTTTTT	CASSPPLAELNTGELFF
NA	TRBV5-1	TRBJ1-1	NA	TGCGCCAGCAGCTTGGGACGGTCCAACATGAACACTGAAGCTTTCTTT	CASSLGRSNMNTEAFF
NA	TRBV13	TRBJ1-6	TRBD1	TGTGCCAGCAGCCTCGACAGGGGTGATTCACCCCTCCACTTT	CASSLDRGDSPLHF